The subject of this entry is one T cell receptor (beta chain). The antigen it recognizes is unknown. Base qualities are not at hand, and no much larger clone is one base apart. This entry belongs to a study of blood T cells in healthy people across ages (dated by TCRdb to between 2014 and 2017). About the study as a whole: In model experiments, template switching captured roughly one uniquely barcoded TCR beta cDNA molecule for every two T cells. The study measured age-related changes in TCR beta repertoire diversity using deep sequencing normalized with unique cDNA molecular identifiers. The donors were split into four age groups: young (average 16 years), middle-aged (39), aged (more than 60) and long-lived (82). To avoid experimental bias, donors of different ages were randomly spread across the sequencing lanes. Using the same blood draw, the study looked at two additional independent replicas of 1 million unique cDNA reads for two donors, one aged 18 to 30 and the other aged 80 or older.

V was cut back by 2 bases and J by 5 bases, leaving a gap of 17 bases between them. Via the germline V gene, CDR1 is MNHEY and CDR2 SVGAGI. Its CDR3 holds 16 amino acids, cysteine through phenylalanine. CDR3 DNA only is kept here, 48 bases in frame from base 1. The approximately 39 donors, aged 6 to 90 years, were systemically healthy Caucasian individuals from Russia. Ten milliliters of peripheral blood were drawn from each donor into EDTA-treated Vacutainer tubes. Ficoll-Paque density-gradient centrifugation was used to isolate PBMCs, with at least 6.5 million per sample. Total RNA, at least 6 micrograms per sample, was extracted from PBMCs with Trizol reagent. For every donor, an aliquot of PBMCs went through flow cytometry to measure the percentages of naive CD45RAhigh/CD27high T cells. Study-level results and caveats: Estimates of total diversity based on one million sequenced T cells were considered lower bounds and underestimates. Because the CMV infection status of the donors was unknown, age-related changes in expanded clonotypes may potentially have been confounded. The long-lived group showed more naive CD4+ T cells, fewer expanded clones and increased TCR diversity than the aged group, suggesting age selection. Since profiling was done on bulk unsorted PBMCs, naive and antigen-experienced compartments could not be conclusively compared. Observed TCR beta diversity per million T cells fell roughly linearly with age, and a significant reduction was already apparent by age around 40. There was a strong correlation between observed TCR beta diversity and the percentage of naive T cells measured by flow cytometry.

Library method: 5' RACE. The sequencer listed for this sample is Illumina HiSeq 2500. A second PCR of about 6 to 11 cycles was performed with a sample-barcoded 5' primer and a J-beta primer mix. Each TCR beta cDNA molecule received a unique molecular identifier from a template-switch 5' adaptor carrying 12 random nucleotides. At least 2.5 million CDR3-containing paired-end reads were obtained from each sample. The Mint cDNA synthesis kit, primed by a TRBC-specific oligonucleotide, was used to synthesize first-strand cDNA from all RNA. Following uracil-DNA glycosylase treatment, a first 18-cycle PCR with universal primers M1SS and BC2_uni_R was performed on all cDNA. The study's processing was this. For normalization, 1 million high-quality reads were randomly selected from each sample, with every read carrying a distinct molecular identifier. Reads sharing molecular identifiers were discarded rather than binned into consensus sequences. MiTCR, set to a Q25 quality threshold and the strictest error-elimination algorithm, was used for CDR3 identification, clonotype clustering and error correction. A nonparametric unseen species model using Euler transformation provided a lower-bound estimate of total TCR beta diversity. Using fastp trimming at Q25 and MiXCR clonotype assembly, TCRdb reanalyzed the public sequencing data and kept in-frame beta chains. All rows with the same CDR3 protein become a single entry with the most common DNA and genes. These V and J calls are TCRdb output, not the study's own analysis. This sample holds 1.5 million to 2 million distinct CDR3 sequences; less than 50% were observed only once. The leading ten clones occupy approximately 2.1% of the sample.

The V and J segments used are TRBV6-5 and TRBJ2-3; a weak D assignment points to TRBD1 (5 bases agree). This receptor was taken from a woman in her thirties or forties in good health. Source material: blood. The DNA sequence is as follows: TGTGCCAGCAGTTACACGGCGGAAGGGGTTGGAGATACGCAGTATTTT. This sequence encodes CASSYTAEGVGDTQYF.